Below are 32 T cell receptor beta chains sequenced from a single sample in a study of blood T cell repertoires in COVID-19. Produced via immunoSEQ multiplex PCR; TCRdb's table is partial and in-frame only. The data contain roughly 230,000 clones, about 91% of them seen just once; the ten biggest clones take up around 4.6%. Sequenced material: peripheral blood. These receptors originate from a woman aged 40-49 years who had recovered from COVID-19.

The V gene is TRBV7-9, the J gene TRBJ2-2, with TRBD2 matching over 13 bases. The CDR3 is 19 amino acids. CDR1 is SEHNR and CDR2 is FQNEAQ in the germline V gene (reference sequence). The ends lost 3 bases at V and 6 bases at J; junction bases unmatched: 13. CDR3 sequence reads: CASSFPRTSGSGLAGELFF. DNA of the CDR3: TGTGCCAGCAGCTTCCCCCGGACTAGCGGGAGTGGGTTGGCCGGGGAGCTGTTTTTT.

The chain has TRBV5-5 and TRBJ1-1; no clear D gene. Germline V gives CDR1 SGHKS, CDR2 YYEKEE (reference sequence). The V end was cut by 4 bases, the J end by 4 bases, with 11 bases between. This CDR3 is built from 13 residues. The CDR3 sequence: CASSIPLGTEAFF. As DNA, the CDR3 is TGTGCCAGCAGCATACCACTCGGCACTGAAGCTTTCTTT.

J is TRBJ2-7 and V is TRBV29-1, with a possible D match to TRBD1 (6 bases). Germline-derived CDR1 and CDR2 are SQVTM and ANQGSEA. The CDR3 sequence is 13 residues long. The germline V and J ends were trimmed by 6 bases and 1 base, with 13 bases remaining between them. CDR3: CSVLTGLSYEQYF. The CDR3 DNA reads as TGCAGCGTCCTAACAGGGTTGTCCTACGAGCAGTACTTC.

The CDR3 DNA follows: TGCGCCAGCAGCCAGTCAACGCCGGGTCTCAATCAGCCCCAGCATTTT. Translated: CASSQSTPGLNQPQHF. The chain uses TRBV4-1 and TRBJ1-5; no definite D call. Germline V lookup: CDR1 MGHRA, CDR2 YSYEKL. This CDR3 comprises 16 residues. V lost 3 bases and J 3 bases, leaving 15 bases between the germline ends.

The rearrangement links TRBV2 to TRBJ1-2; TRBD1 agrees at 10 bases. Germline trimming cut 5 bases from V and 4 bases from J; bases unmatched to any gene: 7. The CDR3 totals 15 residues. Germline V CDR1 and CDR2: SNHLY, FYNNEI. CDR3 bases: TGTGCCAGCAGTCCAAGACAGGGGGCGATCTATGGCTACACCTTC. The encoded protein is CASSPRQGAIYGYTF.

This clone was detected once. The rearrangement uses TRBV25-1 and TRBJ1-2; D is perhaps TRBD1 (6 bases). Trimming took off 1 base at V and 8 bases at J, with 14 bases between the two ends. Germline CDR1 MGHDK, CDR2 SYGVNS. The CDR3 is 14 amino acids. CDR3 sequence (DNA): TGTGCCAGCAGTGAATCGGGGGGCCGTCGAGGCTACACCTTC. Translation: CASSESGGRRGYTF.

The chain combines TRBV5-1 with TRBJ2-2; tentative D call: TRBD1 (5 bases). The germline V gene encodes CDR1 SGHRS and CDR2 YFSETQ. CDR3 length: 14 residues. V was shortened by 2 bases and J by 9 bases, with 14 bases between the two germline ends. The CDR3: CASSFRLKDRELFF. In DNA form, the CDR3 reads TGCGCCAGCAGCTTTCGATTGAAGGACAGGGAGCTGTTTTTT.

The V gene is TRBV6-5, the J gene TRBJ1-2; D is unclear. Per germline, CDR1 MNHEY and CDR2 SVGAGI. This CDR3 comprises 15 residues. V was shortened by 0 bases and J by 4 bases, with 12 bases between the two germline ends. The CDR3 protein is CASSYSAGRTYGYTF. CDR3 DNA: TGTGCCAGCAGTTACTCTGCGGGCAGAACCTATGGCTACACCTTC.

The rearrangement uses TRBV5-8 and TRBJ2-7, with 15 bases identical to TRBD2. The CDR3 has 15 amino acids. Germline V gene data show CDR1 as SGHTS and CDR2 as YDEGEE. The V gene end was trimmed by 2 bases and the J gene end by 6 bases; junction bases not matched to a gene: 3. CDR3: CASSFRTSGRGEQYV. Written as DNA, the CDR3 is TGTGCCAGCAGCTTCAGGACTAGCGGGAGGGGCGAGCAGTACGTC.

This chain uses TRBV15 with TRBJ1-1, with D perhaps TRBD1 (5 bases). The CDR3 sequence is 15 residues long. Trimming removed 0 bases at V and 7 bases at J, with 15 bases between. Germline CDR1 is LNHNV and CDR2 is YYDKDF (reference sequence). The CDR3 nucleotides are TGTGCCACCAGCAGAGATCCCGCGGGGCAGAATGAAGCTTTCTTT. Translation: CATSRDPAGQNEAFF.

The chain has TRBV3-1 (or the pseudogene TRBV3-2) and TRBJ1-5, with D perhaps matching TRBD1 (5 bases). With 8 bases removed from V and 4 bases from J, the gap between germline ends came to 15 bases. The CDR3 sequence is 14 residues long. Germline loops: CDR1 LGHDT, CDR2 YNNKEL (reference sequence). CDR3 sequence reads: CASFRGMVNQPQHF. CDR3 DNA sequence: TGTGCCAGCTTCCGGGGGATGGTTAATCAGCCCCAGCATTTT.

This clone turned up a few times. The chain links TRBV7-8 to TRBJ1-2, with 9 bases lining up with TRBD1. CDR1 is SGHVS and CDR2 is FQNEAQ in the germline V gene. V trimming: 5 bases; J trimming: 8 bases; junction bases outside the gene matches: 18. The CDR3 runs to 17 residues. CDR3 in amino acids: CASSLKNRGPTGGGYTF. As DNA, the CDR3 is TGTGCCAGCAGCCTGAAGAACCGGGGCCCGACAGGGGGGGGCTACACCTTC.

The V call is TRBV4-1, the J call TRBJ2-3, with 7 bases lining up with TRBD1. Germline loops: CDR1 MGHRA, CDR2 YSYEKL. The V gene end was trimmed by 2 bases and the J gene end by 2 bases; junction bases not matched to a gene: 13. This CDR3 spans 18 amino acids. CDR3: CASSQHITGVWATDTQYF. The DNA of the CDR3 is TGCGCCAGCAGCCAACACATTACAGGGGTTTGGGCCACAGATACGCAGTATTTT.

The chain links TRBV5-1 to TRBJ2-3; TRBD2 might be the D (5 bases). CDR3 length: 16 amino acids. The germline V and J ends were trimmed by 8 bases and 2 bases, with 21 bases remaining between them. The germline V gene encodes CDR1 SGHRS and CDR2 YFSETQ. Written as DNA, the CDR3 is TGCGCCAGTTCCCCCGCTGGCGCGGGTTCCACAGATACGCAGTATTTT. The encoded protein is CASSPAGAGSTDTQYF. The complete variable domain, with remaining parts taken from reference TRBV5-1 and TRBJ2-3, reads KAGVTQTPRYLIKTRGQQVTLSCSPISGHRSVSWYQQTPGQGLQFLFEYFSETQRNKGNFPGRFSGRQFSNSRSEMNVSTLELGDSALYLCASSPAGAGSTDTQYFGPGTRLTVL.

The rearrangement uses TRBV10-1 and TRBJ1-1; D ambiguous. Germline V gene sequence: CDR1 WNHNN, CDR2 SYGVQD (reference sequence). Trimming removed 5 bases at V and 10 bases at J, with 14 bases between. The CDR3 sequence is 12 residues long. The CDR3: CASSSSGEVAFF. Here the CDR3 DNA reads TGCGCCAGCAGTTCTTCCGGGGAGGTAGCTTTCTTT.

The chain uses TRBV19 and TRBJ1-5; 7 bases are a match to TRBD1. V lost 4 bases and J lost 0; bases outside the gene matches: 6. Germline V lookup: CDR1 LNHDA, CDR2 SQIVND (reference sequence). This CDR3 is built from 16 residues. CDR3 nucleotide sequence: TGTGCCAGTAGTAAGACAGGGACTGATAGCAATCAGCCCCAGCATTTT. Protein sequence: CASSKTGTDSNQPQHF.

A single count supports this clone. The chain joins TRBV5-4 to TRBJ1-1; 9 nucleotides line up with TRBD1. Trimming removed 0 bases from V and 4 bases from J; junction bases left unmatched: 4. The CDR3 sequence is 15 residues long. The germline V gene has CDR1 SGHNT and CDR2 YYREEE (reference sequence). For the CDR3, the DNA is TGTGCCAGCAGCTTGGACAGGGGGCGCGGCACTGAAGCTTTCTTT. It codes for CASSLDRGRGTEAFF.

The chain uses TRBV7-2 and TRBJ2-2, with 8 bases that match TRBD2. CDR3 size: 13 residues. CDR1 is SGHTA, CDR2 FQGNSA, per germline. Losses at the gene ends were 8 bases for V and 7 bases for J; bases not matched to a gene: 6. The chain's CDR3 is CASFLAGGGELFF. The CDR3 DNA reads TGTGCCAGCTTTCTAGCGGGTGGCGGGGAGCTGTTTTTT.

The rearrangement joins TRBV28 to TRBJ1-2; 7 nucleotides match TRBD1. This CDR3 has 11 residues. V gave up 8 bases and J gave up 7 bases; unmatched junction bases: 4. The germline gives CDR1 MDHEN, CDR2 SYDVKM. The CDR3 protein is CASEGAGGYTF. The CDR3 nucleotides are TGTGCCAGCGAGGGGGCGGGTGGCTACACCTTC.

This clone has a handful of counts. The chain uses TRBV3-1 (or the pseudogene TRBV3-2) and TRBJ2-7; 7 nucleotides match TRBD1. The germline V gene encodes CDR1 LGHDT and CDR2 YNNKEL (reference sequence). J lost 6 bases, V lost 2 bases, and 7 bases had no gene match. The CDR3 totals 14 residues. In DNA, the CDR3 is TGTGCCAGCAGCCAAATTACAGGGGTAGGCGAGCAGTACTTC. Its protein is CASSQITGVGEQYF.

The chain recombines TRBV3-1 (or the pseudogene TRBV3-2) with TRBJ2-1; maybe TRBD2 (6 bases). This CDR3 spans 15 amino acids. The germline V gene has CDR1 LGHDT and CDR2 YNNKEL (reference sequence). V lost 0 bases, J lost 9 bases, and 15 bases lay in between. CDR3 in amino acids: CASSQDLRGGGEQFF. The CDR3 DNA reads as TGTGCCAGCAGCCAAGATCTTAGGGGAGGCGGTGAGCAGTTCTTC.

The rearrangement uses TRBV21-1 and TRBJ2-2; the D call TRBD2 from the table was never checked on the DNA. TRBV21-1 is marked as a pseudogene. The CDR3 sequence is 16 residues long. The CDR3: CASRETSGTLTGELFF. DNA for the CDR3: TGTGCCAGCAGGGAGACTAGCGGGACTTTAACCGGGGAGCTGTTTTTT.

J is TRBJ2-2 and V is TRBV10-1; 7 nucleotides align to TRBD1. The germline gives CDR1 WNHNN, CDR2 SYGVQD (reference sequence). Trimming cost V 3 bases and J 1 base; bases outside gene matches: 2. The CDR3 contains 15 residues. The CDR3 nucleotides read TGCGCCAGCAGTGAAGGGGGCTGGAACACCGGGGAGCTGTTTTTT. Translation gives CASSEGGWNTGELFF.

The genes are TRBV3-1 (or the pseudogene TRBV3-2) and TRBJ1-2; a possible D gene is TRBD1 (6 bases). Deletions cut 1 base from V and 2 bases from J, with 20 bases between. The CDR3 length is 18 residues. Germline V gene data show CDR1 as LGHDT and CDR2 as YNNKEL (reference sequence). The CDR3 coding sequence is TGTGCCAGCAGCCAAGGGGGTATGGGTCAGGGGAACAACTATGGCTACACCTTC. This gives the protein CASSQGGMGQGNNYGYTF.

This rearrangement joins TRBV6-5 to TRBJ1-1; the D gene is possibly TRBD1 (5 bases). The length of the CDR3 is 15 residues. Germline V gene lookup returns CDR1 MNHEY and CDR2 SVGAGI. Trimming took off 0 bases at V and 5 bases at J, with 13 bases between the two ends. The CDR3, as DNA: TGTGCCAGCAGTTACTCGGCCGGGGGAGGGACTGAAGCTTTCTTT. Encoded protein: CASSYSAGGGTEAFF.

This clone has only one observation. The rearrangement links TRBV6-2 or TRBV6-3 to TRBJ2-2, with D unresolved. This CDR3 has 15 amino acids. CDR1 and CDR2 from the germline V gene are MNHEY and SVGEGT. Between the trimmed V and J ends, which lost 5 bases and 3 bases, there was a span of 13 bases. CDR3 coding DNA: TGTGCCAGCAGTCTTGACATCCAGGACACCGGGGAGCTGTTTTTT. Translated, it gives CASSLDIQDTGELFF.

This chain links TRBV27 with TRBJ1-1; a possible D gene is TRBD1 (6 bases). The V end lost 7 bases, the J end lost 4 bases, and 13 bases lay between the germline ends. Germline CDR1 is MNHEY and CDR2 is SMNVEV (reference sequence). This CDR3 has 13 amino acids. CDR3 in amino acids: CASNTRGGTEAFF. Here the CDR3 DNA reads TGTGCCAGCAATACCAGGGGTGGCACTGAAGCTTTCTTT.

The chain links TRBV5-4 to TRBJ1-1; D uncertain. This CDR3 is built from 14 residues. Trimming took off 0 bases at V and 5 bases at J, with 11 bases between the two ends. CDR1 is SGHNT, CDR2 YYREEE, per germline (reference sequence). The CDR3 DNA follows: TGTGCCAGCAGCTTGGTGGGAGTAGAGACTGAAGCTTTCTTT. As protein: CASSLVGVETEAFF.

The gene calls are TRBV5-1 and TRBJ1-5; D gene ambiguous. This CDR3 region has 14 residues. V was clipped by 1 base and J by 1 base, with 6 bases between them. Germline-derived CDR1 and CDR2 are SGHRS and YFSETQ. This CDR3 is CASSLSGSNQPQHF. The DNA for the CDR3 is TGCGCCAGCAGCTTGTCAGGAAGCAATCAGCCCCAGCATTTT.

This chain uses TRBV2 with TRBJ2-1; TRBD2 matches at 12 bases. Germline V gives CDR1 SNHLY, CDR2 FYNNEI. V was clipped by 6 bases and J by 2 bases; unmatched bases: 2. The CDR3 consists of 15 residues. The CDR3 region has the DNA TGTGCCAGCAGGGCTAGCGGGGGGGCCTACAATGAGCAGTTCTTC. The encoded protein is CASRASGGAYNEQFF.

The chain employs TRBV28 and TRBJ1-5; TRBD1 is a possible D gene (5 bases). Trimming removed 6 bases at V and 3 bases at J, with 9 bases between. Germline V gives CDR1 MDHEN, CDR2 SYDVKM. This CDR3 is 13 amino acids long. CDR3 nucleotide sequence: TGTGCCAGCAGGGGGCTGATCAATCAGCCCCAGCATTTT. It yields the protein CASRGLINQPQHF.

The chain links TRBV18 to TRBJ1-5, with D tentatively TRBD1 (5 bases). CDR1 is KGHSH and CDR2 is LQKENI in the germline V gene. V was clipped by 2 bases and J by 2 bases, with 22 bases between them. This CDR3 has 19 residues. The CDR3 nucleotides are TGTGCCAGCTCACCAGTGGTGACAGACCAGGCTTCGGGCAATCAGCCCCAGCATTTT. Protein: CASSPVVTDQASGNQPQHF.